This passage covers 14 T cell receptor beta chains from one sample sequenced in a study of blood T cell repertoires in COVID-19. TCRdb's table, derived via immunoSEQ multiplex PCR, lists solely in-frame clones and lacks some. The table records over 200,000 clones, 84% of them present only once. Material for sequencing was PBMCs or T cells enriched from blood (not recorded which). The origin of the receptors is a woman in her thirties or forties who had recovered from COVID-19.

V usage is TRBV2 and J usage is TRBJ2-3; 8 bases line up with TRBD2. This CDR3 is 13 amino acids long. Germline values: CDR1 SNHLY, CDR2 FYNNEI. Trimming took 7 bases from V and 3 from J; bases not matched to a gene: 3. This CDR3 reads CASNQRETDTQYF. The CDR3 region has the DNA TGTGCCAGCAACCAGCGGGAGACAGATACGCAGTATTTT.

This chain connects TRBV29-1 to TRBJ2-7, with 9 bases lining up with TRBD2. V shed 4 bases, J shed 7 bases, and the junction held 11 bases outside the gene matches. CDR1 and CDR2 from the germline V gene are SQVTM and ANQGSEA. This CDR3 is built from 14 residues. CDR3 sequence (DNA): TGCAGCGTTGGGCCAATAGCGGGAGAATCAGAGCAGTACTTC. Amino acid sequence: CSVGPIAGESEQYF.

V is TRBV12-3 or TRBV12-4 and J is TRBJ2-1; 7 bases fit TRBD1. The CDR3 extends over 13 amino acids. After removal of 4 bases from V and 5 bases from J, the junction contained 2 bases not matched to a gene. DNA of the CDR3: TGTGCCAGCAGTTGGGACAGAGACAATGAGCAGTTCTTC. It encodes CASSWDRDNEQFF.

The rearrangement links TRBV29-1 to TRBJ1-1, with D maybe TRBD1 (6 bases). The V and J ends lost 4 bases and 5 bases respectively, with 17 bases between them. The germline gives CDR1 SQVTM, CDR2 ANQGSEA. The CDR3 has 14 amino acids. The CDR3 loop reads CSVVRIGRGTEAFF. CDR3 bases: TGCAGCGTTGTTAGGATAGGTAGGGGGACTGAAGCTTTCTTT.

This clone has a single count. This chain connects TRBV29-1 to TRBJ2-2; 9 nucleotides match TRBD1. Trimming cost V 7 bases and J 2 bases; bases outside gene matches: 8. This CDR3 region has 15 residues. Germline CDR1 reads SQVTM; CDR2 reads ANQGSEA. The CDR3 protein is CSAAGTGHNTGELFF. The CDR3 bases are TGCAGCGCCGCAGGGACAGGGCACAACACCGGGGAGCTGTTTTTT.

The V and J genes are TRBV15 and TRBJ1-1; 7 bases fit TRBD1. Germline assignment: CDR1 LNHNV and CDR2 YYDKDF (reference sequence). The V and J ends lost 4 bases and 5 bases, in that order; junction bases with no gene match: 4. CDR3 length: 13 residues. The CDR3 here is CATSNYRGTEAFF. The CDR3 DNA reads as TGTGCCACCAGCAATTACAGGGGAACTGAAGCTTTCTTT.

This chain uses TRBV28 with TRBJ2-2, with D unclear. This CDR3 spans 14 amino acids. From germline, CDR1 is MDHEN and CDR2 SYDVKM. V was cut by 10 bases and J by 0 bases, with 12 bases left in between. The CDR3 region is CATRYPSNTGELFF. The CDR3 bases are TGTGCCACCCGCTACCCATCGAACACCGGGGAGCTGTTTTTT.

This clone occurred once. The chain combines TRBV6-4 with TRBJ2-3; 12 bases agree with TRBD2. Germline values: CDR1 MRHNA, CDR2 SNTAGT. The CDR3 is made up of 15 amino acids. V was clipped by 7 bases and J by 2 bases; unmatched bases: 4. CDR3 protein: CASKRTSGTTDTQYF. DNA for the CDR3: TGTGCCAGCAAACGGACTAGCGGGACCACAGATACGCAGTATTTT.

The genes are TRBV9 and TRBJ1-4; TRBD1 matches at 9 bases. This CDR3 is built from 17 residues. Looked up from germline, CDR1 is SGDLS and CDR2 is YYNGEE. With V trimmed by 3 bases and J by 8 bases, 14 bases remained unmatched. The CDR3 spells CASSGMTGTGYQEKLFF. As DNA, the CDR3 is TGTGCCAGCAGCGGAATGACCGGGACAGGGTACCAGGAAAAACTGTTTTTT.

The gene calls are TRBV30 and TRBJ1-4, with unresolved D. From germline, CDR1 is GTSNPN and CDR2 SVGIG (reference sequence). Trimming took 0 bases from V and 4 from J, leaving 15 bases between them. This CDR3 is 16 amino acids long. CDR3 sequence reads: CAWSVRSTGFNEKLFF. CDR3 sequence (DNA): TGTGCCTGGAGTGTACGGTCTACCGGGTTTAATGAAAAACTGTTTTTT.

A single count supports this clone. The chain recombines TRBV5-4 with TRBJ2-5; D may be TRBD1 (5 bases). Trimming pared 0 bases from V and 5 bases from J, leaving 11 bases between. The CDR3 runs to 14 residues. CDR1 SGHNT and CDR2 YYREEE come from the germline V gene (reference sequence). The CDR3 bases are TGTGCCAGCAGCTTGGGGGGCCAGGCGGAGACCCAGTACTTC. As protein: CASSLGGQAETQYF.

V gene TRBV27 combines with J gene TRBJ2-1; 10 bases line up with TRBD2. After removal of 4 bases from V and 9 bases from J, the junction contained 9 bases not matched to a gene. The germline V gene encodes CDR1 MNHEY and CDR2 SMNVEV (reference sequence). This CDR3 comprises 15 residues. The chain's CDR3 is CASSSSFSGRFEQFF. CDR3 sequence (DNA): TGTGCCAGCAGTTCCTCCTTTAGCGGGAGGTTTGAGCAGTTCTTC.

The chain couples TRBV9 to TRBJ2-7; no clear D. The germline V gene has CDR1 SGDLS and CDR2 YYNGEE. This CDR3 has 14 residues. Between the trimmed V and J ends, which lost 0 bases and 4 bases, there was a span of 11 bases. The CDR3 loop is CASSVGTELYEQYF. The CDR3 bases are TGTGCCAGCAGCGTAGGCACAGAGCTTTACGAGCAGTACTTC.

This clone was found once. V usage is TRBV7-2 and J usage is TRBJ2-5; weak D call: TRBD2 (6 bases). The V gene's germline CDR1 is SGHTA and CDR2 FQGNSA. V lost 0 bases, J lost 1 base, and 12 bases lay in between. This CDR3 region has 16 residues. The CDR3 DNA reads TGTGCCAGCAGCTTAGCGGGACCACTAGCCCAAGAGACCCAGTACTTC. Translating it yields CASSLAGPLAQETQYF.